This TCR beta chain was sequenced during a study of shared clonotypes between healthy human individuals. Whole-study context: Aged 18 to 49, the donors were two women and a few men. Regarding the study as a whole: Against clonotypes common to all four donors, non-shared ones had lower generation probabilities.

Sorted-subset replicate PCR reactions were performed with around 200 ng DNA, corresponding to tens of thousands of T cell genomes. Original methodology: As immunoSEQ supplied junction-only sequences (without quality scores), filtering differed. Libraries were prepared by immunoSEQ multiplex PCR; TCRdb keeps only in-frame clonotypes and omits some of them. V and J calls plus clone size are reproduced from that table; the DNA served to infer D and trimming. The data show approximately 2.5 million clones, 85% to 95% seen once. A note on this clone: Its target is not known.

The CDR3 extends over 15 amino acids. V usage is TRBV12-2 and J usage is TRBJ2-5; the D call TRBD2 from the table was never checked on the DNA. TRBV12-2 is classified as a pseudogene. The sample comprised naive CD4+ T cells sorted from blood. Subset specified: CD45RA+ positively selected. This TCR came from a man younger than 35 in good health. The CDR3 loop is CASRLVSGGQETQYF. DNA of the CDR3: TGTGCAAGTCGCTTAGTTAGCGGGGGCCAAGAGACCCAGTACTTC.